This TCR beta chain comes out of a study of blood T cell repertoires in COVID-19. Background on the study: COVID-19 samples from acute and convalescent phases originated in the United States, Italy and Spain. T cells, B-cell-depleted T cells, or PBMCs provided the cDNA or gDNA that served as material.

In the authors' methods: The authors estimated nucleated cell counts from reference gene primer amplification. Repertoires were generated with immunoSEQ multiplex PCR, while TCRdb's copy carries only in-frame clones and drops some. The DNA was the basis for D and trimming; V, J and clone size are from that table. This repertoire shows tens of thousands of clones, approximately 72% found once; its top ten account for approximately 40%. The sequence was collected from a woman older than 75 with acute or convalescent COVID-19. The specimen sequenced was peripheral blood.

The CDR3 sequence: CASSLEYSASIGELFF. The CDR3 region has the DNA TGTGCCAGCAGCTTAGAGTATTCGGCTAGTATAGGGGAGCTGTTTTTT. The chain carries TRBV11-2 and TRBJ2-2; D remains ambiguous. The CDR3 has 16 residues. The V gene's germline CDR1 is SGHAT and CDR2 FQNNGV. V was trimmed by 0 bases and J by 8 bases, leaving 16 bases between them. Complete variable domain (other parts from reference TRBV11-2 and TRBJ2-2): EAGVAQSPRYKIIEKRQSVAFWCNPISGHATLYWYQQILGQGPKLLIQFQNNGVVDDSQLPKDRFSAERLKGVDSTLKIQPAKLEDSAVYLCASSLEYSASIGELFFGEGSRLTVL.